The sequence of this TCR beta chain was determined in a study of cytomegalovirus exposure and HLA in healthy donors. With 60 Vbeta and 13 Jbeta primers, the PCR was carried out. Profiling relied on immunoSEQ multiplex PCR, and the TCRdb table lists in-frame clones only, not all of them. This repertoire shows fewer than 150,000 clones, about 78% found once; its top ten account for roughly 8.2%. Study-wide results and limits: Researchers reported that a few CMV-associated chains were confirmed in vitro as CMV antigen-specific. Only CMV serostatus was available as immune exposure information. Follow-up analysis later connected one missense variant in DCLRE1C with trimming of TCR beta V- and J-genes.

Points on this clone: Its antigen is unidentified.

Germline V gives CDR1 MDHEN, CDR2 SYDVKM. This CDR3 has 16 residues. The germline V and J ends were trimmed by 6 bases and 0 bases, with 15 bases remaining between them. Sequencing was carried out using PBMCs. This chain uses TRBV28 with TRBJ1-5; the D is unclear. This receptor was obtained from a woman aged 40-49 years in good health and CMV-seropositive. CDR3: CASSMTRGYSNQPQHF. For the CDR3, the DNA is TGTGCCAGCAGCATGACTCGCGGTTATAGCAATCAGCCCCAGCATTTT.